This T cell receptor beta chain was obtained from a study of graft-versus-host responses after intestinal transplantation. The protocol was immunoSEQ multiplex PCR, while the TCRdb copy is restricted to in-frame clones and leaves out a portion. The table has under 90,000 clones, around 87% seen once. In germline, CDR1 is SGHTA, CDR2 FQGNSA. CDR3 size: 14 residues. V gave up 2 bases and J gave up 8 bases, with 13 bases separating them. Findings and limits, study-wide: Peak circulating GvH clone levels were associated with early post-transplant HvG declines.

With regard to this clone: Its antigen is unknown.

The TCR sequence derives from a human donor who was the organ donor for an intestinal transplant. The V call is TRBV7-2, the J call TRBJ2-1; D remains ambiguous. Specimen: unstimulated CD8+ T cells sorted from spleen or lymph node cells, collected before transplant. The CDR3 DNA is TGTGCCAGCAGCTTAAAATCCTTATCGTATGAGCAGTTCTTC. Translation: CASSLKSLSYEQFF. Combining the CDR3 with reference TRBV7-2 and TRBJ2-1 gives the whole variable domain GAGVSQSPSNKVTEKGKDVELRCDPISGHTALYWYRQSLGQGLEFLIYFQGNSAPDKSGLPSDRFSAERTGGSVSTLTIQRTQQEDSAVYLCASSLKSLSYEQFFGPGTRLTVL.